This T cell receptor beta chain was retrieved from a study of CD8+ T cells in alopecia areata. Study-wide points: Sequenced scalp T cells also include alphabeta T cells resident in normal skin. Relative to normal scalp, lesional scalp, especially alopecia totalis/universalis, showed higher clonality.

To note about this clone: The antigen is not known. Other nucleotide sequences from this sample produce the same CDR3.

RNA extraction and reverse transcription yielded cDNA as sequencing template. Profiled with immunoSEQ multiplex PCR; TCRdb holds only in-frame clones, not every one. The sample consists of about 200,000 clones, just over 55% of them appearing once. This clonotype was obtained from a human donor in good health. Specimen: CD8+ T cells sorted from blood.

CDR3 residues: CSVERRDNEQFF. CDR3 nucleotides: TGCAGCGTTGAACGCAGGGACAATGAGCAGTTCTTC. The V and J genes are TRBV29-1 and TRBJ2-1; tentatively, D is TRBD1 (5 bases). Germline lookup yields CDR1 SQVTM and CDR2 ANQGSEA. The CDR3 sequence is 12 residues long. V was trimmed by 2 bases and J by 5 bases, leaving 7 bases between them.